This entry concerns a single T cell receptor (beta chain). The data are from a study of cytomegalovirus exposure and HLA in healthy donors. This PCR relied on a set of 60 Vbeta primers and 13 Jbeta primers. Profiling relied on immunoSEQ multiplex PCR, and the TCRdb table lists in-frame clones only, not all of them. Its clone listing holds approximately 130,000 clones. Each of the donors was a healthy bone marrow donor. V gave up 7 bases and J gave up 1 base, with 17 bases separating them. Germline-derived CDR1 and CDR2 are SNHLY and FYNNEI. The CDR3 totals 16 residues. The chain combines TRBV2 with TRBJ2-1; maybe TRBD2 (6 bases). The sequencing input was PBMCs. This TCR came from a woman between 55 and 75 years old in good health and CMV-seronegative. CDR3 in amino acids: CASMLASDISYNEQFF. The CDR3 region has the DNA TGTGCCAGCATGCTGGCTAGCGATATTTCCTACAATGAGCAGTTCTTC.